This is a list of T cell receptor beta chains from one sample in a study of T-cell memory formation after mild COVID-19. TCRdb redid the calling of the 5' RACE reads with MiXCR, one entry per CDR3 protein. The data contain 250,000 or so distinct CDR3 sequences, roughly 17% of them singletons. Sequenced sample: PBMCs or a T cell subset sorted from them (not recorded which). These receptors were taken from a young man who had mild COVID-19 (a few samples of this study predate the infection). Cell type and time point are not known. The CDR3 runs from the conserved cysteine through the conserved F or W. The D gene is left open where the match is weak. The size field is filled for only some rows; it gives once, few, many or a size class.

V: TRBV20-1
J: TRBJ1-1
D: .
size: few
DNA: TGCAGTGCTAGAGAAGCCCACACTGAAGCTTTCTTT
CDR3: CSAREAHTEAFF

V: TRBV7-3
J: TRBJ2-1
D: TRBD2
size: .
DNA: TGTGCCAGCAGCTTAAATAGCGGGGGGGCGTTCGAGCAGTTCTTC
CDR3: CASSLNSGGAFEQFF

V: TRBV7-2
J: TRBJ2-7
D: .
size: .
DNA: TGTGCCAGCAGCTTAGAGATGGGAGACTACGAGCAGTACTTC
CDR3: CASSLEMGDYEQYF

V: TRBV6-2/TRBV6-3
J: TRBJ2-7
D: .
size: .
DNA: TGTGCCAGCAGCCTCGTAGGGGGCTCCTACGAGCAGTACTTC
CDR3: CASSLVGGSYEQYF

V: TRBV7-9
J: TRBJ2-3
D: .
size: few
DNA: TGTGCCAGCAGCTTATTTCGAGATACGCAGTATTTT
CDR3: CASSLFRDTQYF

V: TRBV5-1
J: TRBJ2-7
D: .
size: few
DNA: TGCGCCAGCAGCTCAATGAACAGGGTCGTGCAGTACTTC
CDR3: CASSSMNRVVQYF

V: TRBV12-3/TRBV12-4
J: TRBJ1-4
D: .
size: .
DNA: TGTGCCAGCAGCCGAGCAGCAACTAATGAAAAACTGTTTTTT
CDR3: CASSRAATNEKLFF

V: TRBV9
J: TRBJ2-5
D: .
size: .
DNA: TGTGCCAGCAGCGTAGGGGGGATGGGAGGAGAGACCCAGTACTTC
CDR3: CASSVGGMGGETQYF

V: TRBV24-1
J: TRBJ2-1
D: .
size: .
DNA: TGTGCCACCAGTGACGCAACTAACAATGAGCAGTTCTTC
CDR3: CATSDATNNEQFF

V: TRBV5-1
J: TRBJ2-4
D: .
size: .
DNA: TGCGCCAGCAGCTTGGGGGTAGACGGGGACGGGTTAGCCAAAAACATTCAGTACTTC
CDR3: CASSLGVDGDGLAKNIQYF

V: TRBV20-1
J: TRBJ2-7
D: TRBD1
size: many
DNA: TGCAGTGCTCGGGACAGGGAGTACGAGCAGTACTTC
CDR3: CSARDREYEQYF

V: TRBV9
J: TRBJ1-2
D: .
size: .
DNA: TGTGCCAGCAGCGTAGACTCCACCGCTAACTATGGCTACACCTTC
CDR3: CASSVDSTANYGYTF

V: TRBV19
J: TRBJ1-5
D: .
size: .
DNA: TGTGCCAGTAGGCACCATTGGACAGTGAAAGATCAGCCCCAGCATTTT
CDR3: CASRHHWTVKDQPQHF

V: TRBV19
J: TRBJ1-2
D: .
size: few
DNA: TGTGCCAGTACGCTGGCAGGGGACTATGGCTACACCTTC
CDR3: CASTLAGDYGYTF

V: TRBV5-1
J: TRBJ1-3
D: .
size: few
DNA: TGCGCCAGCAGCTTGGATGGAGTTGGAAACACCATATATTTT
CDR3: CASSLDGVGNTIYF

V: TRBV7-6
J: TRBJ2-7
D: .
size: .
DNA: TGTGCCAGCAGCTTAGCGTCGTTTGACAGACCCTACGAGCAGTACTTC
CDR3: CASSLASFDRPYEQYF

V: TRBV4-1
J: TRBJ2-7
D: .
size: few
DNA: TGCGCCAGCAGACCTGGACCCGACACCTACGAGCAGTACTTC
CDR3: CASRPGPDTYEQYF

V: TRBV4-1
J: TRBJ2-1
D: TRBD1
size: .
DNA: TGCGCCAGCAGCCAAGGGTTCCGGGACAGGGGTCACAATGAGCAGTTCTTC
CDR3: CASSQGFRDRGHNEQFF

V: TRBV11-2
J: TRBJ2-7
D: .
size: few
DNA: TGTGCCAGCAGCTTAGGGTGGGACGCTTCCTACGAGCAGTACTTC
CDR3: CASSLGWDASYEQYF

V: TRBV5-1
J: TRBJ2-5
D: .
size: few
DNA: TGCGCCAGCAGCACCTCGGACAGACAAGAGACCCAGTACTTC
CDR3: CASSTSDRQETQYF

V: TRBV20-1
J: TRBJ2-2
D: TRBD2
size: .
DNA: TGCAGTGCGCCCGGGGGGGCCGGGGAGCTGTTTTTT
CDR3: CSAPGGAGELFF

V: TRBV5-5
J: TRBJ1-1
D: .
size: few
DNA: TGTGCCAGCAGCTTAAGGGGACAACTTGATCTAGGAGCTTTCTTT
CDR3: CASSLRGQLDLGAFF

V: TRBV20-1
J: TRBJ1-1
D: TRBD1
size: .
DNA: TGCAGTGCTAAAGTAAGACAGGGGGCAAGGAACACTGAAGCTTTCTTT
CDR3: CSAKVRQGARNTEAFF

V: TRBV11-2
J: TRBJ1-6
D: TRBD1
size: .
DNA: TGTGCCAGCAGCTCATCCGGGACAGGGAATTCACCCCTCCACTTT
CDR3: CASSSSGTGNSPLHF

V: TRBV12-3/TRBV12-4
J: TRBJ2-7
D: .
size: .
DNA: TGTGCCAGCAGTTGGCAGGGGAATGGGCGCGAGCAGTACTTC
CDR3: CASSWQGNGREQYF

V: TRBV20-1
J: TRBJ2-7
D: .
size: .
DNA: TGCAGTGCTAGGCATATGGACCAGGGAGGCTACGAGCAGTACTTC
CDR3: CSARHMDQGGYEQYF

V: TRBV7-9
J: TRBJ2-1
D: TRBD2
size: .
DNA: TGTGCCAGCAGCTTAGGCGGTGGGGGGCCACTAGCGGGGCATTACAATGAGCAGTTCTTC
CDR3: CASSLGGGGPLAGHYNEQFF

V: TRBV14
J: TRBJ2-1
D: .
size: .
DNA: TGTGCCAGCAGCCGTTTTTCCGGGGATGAGCAGTTCTTC
CDR3: CASSRFSGDEQFF

V: TRBV11-2
J: TRBJ1-6
D: .
size: few
DNA: TGTGCCAGCAGCTCGTACAGGGATTATAATTCACCCCTCCACTTT
CDR3: CASSSYRDYNSPLHF

V: TRBV10-3
J: TRBJ1-2
D: TRBD1
size: few
DNA: TGTGCCATCAGCTCGGACAGGGAGGTCGGCTACACCTTC
CDR3: CAISSDREVGYTF

V: TRBV7-9
J: TRBJ1-2
D: .
size: few
DNA: TGTGCCAGCAGTCCCGGCTACACCTTC
CDR3: CASSPGYTF

V: TRBV6-5
J: TRBJ2-2
D: .
size: .
DNA: TGTGCCAGCAGTTGGGGGCTTGCCGGGGAGCTGTTTTTT
CDR3: CASSWGLAGELFF

V: TRBV29-1
J: TRBJ2-1
D: .
size: .
DNA: TGCAGCGCAGGACAGCCGTCCTACAATGAGCAGTTCTTC
CDR3: CSAGQPSYNEQFF

V: TRBV7-2
J: TRBJ1-2
D: TRBD1
size: .
DNA: TGTGCCAGCAGCTTGATCTCAGGGGGGGACTATGGCTACACCTTC
CDR3: CASSLISGGDYGYTF

V: TRBV6-2/TRBV6-3
J: TRBJ1-6
D: .
size: .
DNA: TGTGCCAGCAGTCCATACGAGGCCAATTCACCCCTCCACTTT
CDR3: CASSPYEANSPLHF

V: TRBV12-5
J: TRBJ2-7
D: TRBD1
size: .
DNA: TGTGCTAGTGGTTTGCCTTCACCGGGACAGACCTACGAGCAGTACTTC
CDR3: CASGLPSPGQTYEQYF

V: TRBV6-6
J: TRBJ1-5
D: TRBD1
size: .
DNA: TGTGCCAGCAGTAAGGGACAGGGAGGCAATCAGCCCCAGCATTTT
CDR3: CASSKGQGGNQPQHF

V: TRBV4-3
J: TRBJ2-5
D: .
size: .
DNA: TGCGCCAGCAGCCAAGTGTATCGGGGACAAGAGACCCAGTACTTC
CDR3: CASSQVYRGQETQYF

V: TRBV18
J: TRBJ1-6
D: .
size: .
DNA: TGTGCCAGCTCATCCGGGCAGGCGGCTCGGTCACCCCTCCACTTT
CDR3: CASSSGQAARSPLHF

V: TRBV7-9
J: TRBJ2-5
D: TRBD2
size: .
DNA: TGTGCCAGCAGCCGACTAGCGGTCTTTCAGACCCAGTACTTC
CDR3: CASSRLAVFQTQYF

V: TRBV12-3/TRBV12-4
J: TRBJ2-3
D: .
size: .
DNA: TGTGCCAGCAGGAGGATCCGGGCCTCGGGGGATACGCAGTATTTT
CDR3: CASRRIRASGDTQYF

V: TRBV3-1
J: TRBJ2-5
D: .
size: .
DNA: TGTGCCAGCAGCTTTGAGAGAAATACACACAGTCGAGAGACCCAGTACTTC
CDR3: CASSFERNTHSRETQYF

V: TRBV19
J: TRBJ2-2
D: .
size: few
DNA: TGTGCCAGTAGTATGATCCGTGGGACGACGAACACCGGGGAGCTGTTTTTT
CDR3: CASSMIRGTTNTGELFF

V: TRBV20-1
J: TRBJ2-7
D: .
size: .
DNA: TGCAGTGCTAGGTTGGACCCCTCCTACGAGCAGTACTTC
CDR3: CSARLDPSYEQYF

V: TRBV7-9
J: TRBJ2-3
D: TRBD1
size: few
DNA: TGTGCCACCTTGACAGGGCCCACAGATACGCAGTATTTT
CDR3: CATLTGPTDTQYF

V: TRBV5-5
J: TRBJ2-5
D: .
size: few
DNA: TGTGCCAGCAGGTCACAGAGACAAGAGACCCAGTACTTC
CDR3: CASRSQRQETQYF

V: TRBV4-3
J: TRBJ2-3
D: .
size: many
DNA: TGCGCCAGCAGCCAAGGGGCAACGCAGTATTTT
CDR3: CASSQGATQYF

V: TRBV7-6
J: TRBJ2-3
D: .
size: many
DNA: TGTGCCAGCAACACGGACAAGACAGGAGCCCTCACAGATACGCAGTATTTT
CDR3: CASNTDKTGALTDTQYF

V: TRBV10-3
J: TRBJ1-5
D: TRBD1
size: .
DNA: TGTGCCTCACACGGGACAGATAATCAGCCCCAGCATTTT
CDR3: CASHGTDNQPQHF

V: TRBV5-1
J: TRBJ1-2
D: .
size: .
DNA: TGCGCCAGCAGCTTGCAAGGACAGTCGGTCTATGGCTACACCTTC
CDR3: CASSLQGQSVYGYTF

V: TRBV3-1
J: TRBJ2-5
D: TRBD1
size: .
DNA: TGTGCCAGCAGCGGACAGGGCAAGACCCAGTACTTC
CDR3: CASSGQGKTQYF

V: TRBV6-2/TRBV6-3
J: TRBJ1-1
D: .
size: few
DNA: TGTGCCAGCAGTTTAGGATCTTCGGCTTTCTTT
CDR3: CASSLGSSAFF

V: TRBV4-3
J: TRBJ2-7
D: .
size: few
DNA: TGCGCCAGCAGCCAAGACAGTGCCAGTCCAACCTACGAGCAGTACTTC
CDR3: CASSQDSASPTYEQYF

V: TRBV2
J: TRBJ2-3
D: .
size: few
DNA: TGTGCCCCAAGGCAGGCGGGGGCCCCGGATACGCAGTATTTT
CDR3: CAPRQAGAPDTQYF

V: TRBV5-1
J: TRBJ1-2
D: .
size: once
DNA: TGCGCCAGCAGCCCGACAGGCGGTGGCTACACCTTC
CDR3: CASSPTGGGYTF

V: TRBV9
J: TRBJ2-3
D: .
size: .
DNA: TGTGCCAGCAGTCTAGGGGGGGCCTTAAGCACGTATACGCAGTATTTT
CDR3: CASSLGGALSTYTQYF

V: TRBV6-2/TRBV6-3
J: TRBJ1-5
D: .
size: few
DNA: TGTGCCAGCAGTCTCAACGGAGTGTATCAGCCCCAGCATTTT
CDR3: CASSLNGVYQPQHF